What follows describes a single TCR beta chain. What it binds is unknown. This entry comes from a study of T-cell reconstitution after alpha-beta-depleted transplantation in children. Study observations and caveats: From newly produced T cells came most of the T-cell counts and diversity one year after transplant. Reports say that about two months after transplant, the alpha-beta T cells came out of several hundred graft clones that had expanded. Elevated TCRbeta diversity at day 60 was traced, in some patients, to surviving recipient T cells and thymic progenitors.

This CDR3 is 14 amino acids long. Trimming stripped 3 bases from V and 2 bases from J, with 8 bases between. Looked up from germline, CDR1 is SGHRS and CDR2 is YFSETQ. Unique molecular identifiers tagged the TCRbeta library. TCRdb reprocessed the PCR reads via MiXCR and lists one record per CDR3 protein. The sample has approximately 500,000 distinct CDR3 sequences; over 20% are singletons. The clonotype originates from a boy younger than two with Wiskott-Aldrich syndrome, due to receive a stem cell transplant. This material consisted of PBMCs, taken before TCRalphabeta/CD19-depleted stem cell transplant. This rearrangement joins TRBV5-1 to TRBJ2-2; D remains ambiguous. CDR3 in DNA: TGCGCCAGCAGCTCCCTCTTTAACACCGGGGAGCTGTTTTTT. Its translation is CASSSLFNTGELFF. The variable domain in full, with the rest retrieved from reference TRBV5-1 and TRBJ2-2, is KAGVTQTPRYLIKTRGQQVTLSCSPISGHRSVSWYQQTPGQGLQFLFEYFSETQRNKGNFPGRFSGRQFSNSRSEMNVSTLELGDSALYLCASSSLFNTGELFFGEGSRLTVL.